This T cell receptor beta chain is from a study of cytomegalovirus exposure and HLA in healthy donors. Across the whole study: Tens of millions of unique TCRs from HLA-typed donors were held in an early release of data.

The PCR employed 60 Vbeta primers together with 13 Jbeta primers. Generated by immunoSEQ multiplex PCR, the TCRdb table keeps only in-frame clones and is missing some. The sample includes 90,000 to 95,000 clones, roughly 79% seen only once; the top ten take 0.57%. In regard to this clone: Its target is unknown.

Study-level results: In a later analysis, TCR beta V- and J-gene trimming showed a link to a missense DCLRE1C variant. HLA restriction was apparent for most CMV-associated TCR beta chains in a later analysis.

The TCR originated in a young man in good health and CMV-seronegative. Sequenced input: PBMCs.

The CDR3 coding sequence is TGCAGCGCCAGGCTCGAGGGTGGAGGTAGCAATCAGCCCCAGCATTTT. Translated, it gives CSARLEGGGSNQPQHF. This rearrangement joins TRBV29-1 to TRBJ1-5; D is undetermined. CDR1 SQVTM and CDR2 ANQGSEA come from the germline V gene. This CDR3 has 16 amino acids. V lost 7 bases and J 0 bases, leaving 19 bases between the germline ends.